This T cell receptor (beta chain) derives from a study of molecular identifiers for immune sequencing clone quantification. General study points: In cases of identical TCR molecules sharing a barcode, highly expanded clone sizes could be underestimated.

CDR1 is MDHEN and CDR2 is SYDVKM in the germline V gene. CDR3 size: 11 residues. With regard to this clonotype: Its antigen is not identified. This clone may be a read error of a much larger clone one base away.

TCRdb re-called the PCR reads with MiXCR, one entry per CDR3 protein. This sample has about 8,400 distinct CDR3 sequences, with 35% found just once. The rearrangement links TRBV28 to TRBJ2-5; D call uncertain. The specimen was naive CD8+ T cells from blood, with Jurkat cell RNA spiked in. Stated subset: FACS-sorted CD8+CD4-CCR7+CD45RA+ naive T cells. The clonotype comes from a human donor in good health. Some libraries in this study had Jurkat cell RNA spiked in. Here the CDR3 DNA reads TGTGCCTGCAGAAGTCCAGAGACCCAGTACTTC. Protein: CACRSPETQYF.